The present entry profiles one T cell receptor beta chain with its context. The repertoire was sequenced with immunoSEQ multiplex PCR; TCRdb's copy has only in-frame clones and lacks some. The table lists approximately 90,000 clones, about 95% of them singletons, with approximately 0.25% in the top ten. The sample belongs to a study of technical replicates of blood from several donors. The CDR3 contains 15 residues. The germline V gene has CDR1 MNHEY and CDR2 SMNVEV (reference sequence). With 0 bases removed from V and 1 base from J, the gap between germline ends came to 9 bases. This receptor was identified in a human donor in good health. J is TRBJ2-5 and V is TRBV27, with D hard to call. The specimen sequenced was T cells isolated from PBMCs. CDR3 DNA sequence: TGTGCCAGCAGTTTATCCCGACTCGGCCAAGAGACCCAGTACTTC. It translates to CASSLSRLGQETQYF.